A selection of T cell receptor beta chains follows, all from one sample in a study of post-analysis software for immune sequencing data. TCRdb fed the PCR reads into MiXCR, producing one record per CDR3 protein. The sample lists fewer than 700,000 distinct CDR3 sequences, roughly two fifths occurring once. The sequencing sample was made of blood. The receptors come from a girl aged 10-17 years with multiple sclerosis. Each CDR3 is given with its conserved first and last residue. A D gene is named only where the DNA matches it firmly. Size is stated for part of the rows, as once, few or many counts, or as a class when the clone is expanded.

CDR3nt	CDR3aa	j_gene	abundance	v_gene	d_gene
TGTGCCAGCAGCCAAGAAATCCTTTGGACAGGAGAATATAGCAATCAGCCCCAGCATTTT	CASSQEILWTGEYSNQPQHF	TRBJ1-5	-	TRBV4-2	TRBD1
TGCAGCGTTGATCTAGCGGGAGGGCCAGTTCGCTACGAGCAGTACTTC	CSVDLAGGPVRYEQYF	TRBJ2-7	-	TRBV29-1	TRBD2
TGTGCCAGCAGGTCAAGGGGTGCTAGCGGGAGAAATGAGCAGTACTTC	CASRSRGASGRNEQYF	TRBJ2-5	-	TRBV12-3/TRBV12-4	TRBD2
TGCGCCAGCAGCGTGGACAGGGAAAATTCACCCCTCCACTTT	CASSVDRENSPLHF	TRBJ1-6	-	TRBV5-1	TRBD1
TGCAGCGTTGAAGATTTCAAGGACAGGGACAATGAGCAGTTCTTC	CSVEDFKDRDNEQFF	TRBJ2-1	-	TRBV29-1	TRBD1
TGTGCCAGCAGCTTAGTGGGCCCTCTAGCGGGAGGGCGAAATGAGCAGTTCTTC	CASSLVGPLAGGRNEQFF	TRBJ2-1	few	TRBV7-2	TRBD2
TGTGCCAGCAGCGACACTAGCGGGAGTCTGGATACGCAGTATTTT	CASSDTSGSLDTQYF	TRBJ2-3	-	TRBV7-8	TRBD2
TGTGCCAGCATTGACCATCCCAATCAGCCCCAGCATTTT	CASIDHPNQPQHF	TRBJ1-5	few	TRBV28	-
TGTGCCAGCAGTATCGGAAACATTCAGTACTTC	CASSIGNIQYF	TRBJ2-4	few	TRBV12-3/TRBV12-4	-
TGTGCCAGCCATATGGTAGCAGGGGAGCAGTTCTTC	CASHMVAGEQFF	TRBJ2-1	-	TRBV12-3/TRBV12-4	-
TGTGCCAGCAGCAAGGATTTTTACGGTCGGCCTCAGCCCCAGCATTTT	CASSKDFYGRPQPQHF	TRBJ1-5	-	TRBV12-3/TRBV12-4	-
TGTGCCAGCAGCTTAGGACTGGACAGGGGGCTGTACACTGAAGCTTTCTTT	CASSLGLDRGLYTEAFF	TRBJ1-1	-	TRBV7-9	TRBD1
TGTGCCAGCAGCCACAGGTTTGGCTACACCTTC	CASSHRFGYTF	TRBJ1-2	once	TRBV3-1	-
TGTGCCACCAGTGACCCTTCAGGACAGGGGAGTTACAATGAGCAGTTCTTC	CATSDPSGQGSYNEQFF	TRBJ2-1	-	TRBV24-1	TRBD1
TGCAGTGTCCTACAGGGAGATGGCACTGAAGCTTTCTTT	CSVLQGDGTEAFF	TRBJ1-1	few	TRBV20-1	-
TGTGCCGCCCGAGGTCGGAGGGAAAGTGATACGCAGTATTTT	CAARGRRESDTQYF	TRBJ2-3	-	TRBV27	-
TGTGCCAGCAGCTTGTGGACAAACAACATAGCCAAAAACATTCAGTACTTC	CASSLWTNNIAKNIQYF	TRBJ2-4	few	TRBV5-5	-
TGCAGTGCTAGAGAGGGGGGGCGCGGTGAAAAACTGTTTTTT	CSAREGGRGEKLFF	TRBJ1-4	-	TRBV20-1	-
TGTGCCAGCAGCCTTGGAGGGGCCCGGGCAGATACGCAGTATTTT	CASSLGGARADTQYF	TRBJ2-3	-	TRBV7-6	-
TGTGCCAGCAGTACGGACAGGGGATACAAAAACATTCAGTACTTC	CASSTDRGYKNIQYF	TRBJ2-4	-	TRBV12-3/TRBV12-4	TRBD1
TGCAGTGCTAGAGAGCCGGGACTAGCCAACAATGAGCAGTTCTTC	CSAREPGLANNEQFF	TRBJ2-1	-	TRBV20-1	TRBD2
TGTGCCAGCAGCTTTATAACTAGCGGGCGGGCCTCTGGGGCCAACGTCCTGACTTTC	CASSFITSGRASGANVLTF	TRBJ2-6	-	TRBV7-8	TRBD2
TGCGCCAGCAGCTTGGGGGGAGGGAGGACCTACGAGCAGTACTTC	CASSLGGGRTYEQYF	TRBJ2-7	once	TRBV5-1	TRBD2
TGCGCCAGCAGCTTTGAACAGGGAATGGTGGTCAACAATCAGCCCCAGCATTTT	CASSFEQGMVVNNQPQHF	TRBJ1-5	-	TRBV5-1	-
TGTGCCAGCACCTCCGGGACTAGCCCTTCCGAGACCCAGTACTTC	CASTSGTSPSETQYF	TRBJ2-5	-	TRBV11-2	TRBD2
TGTGCCAGCAGTTACAGAGCCCAAGAGACCCGGTACTTC	CASSYRAQETRYF	TRBJ2-5	-	TRBV6-6	-
TGCAGCGCGGCCCTGGGGGAGACCCAGTACTTC	CSAALGETQYF	TRBJ2-5	-	TRBV29-1	-
TGTGCCAGCAGGGGACAGGGGACCCTCAATGAGCAGTTCTTC	CASRGQGTLNEQFF	TRBJ2-1	-	TRBV6-1	TRBD1
TGTGCCAGCAGTTTAGGCAGGCTGGGGGATACGCAGTATTTT	CASSLGRLGDTQYF	TRBJ2-3	few	TRBV12-3/TRBV12-4	-
TGTACTAGCAGTCCCCTGAGCTCTGGGGCCAACGTCCTGACTTTC	CTSSPLSSGANVLTF	TRBJ2-6	few	TRBV7-7	-
TGCGCCAGCAGCCTAACCGGACGGCCGAACACTGAAGCTTTCTTT	CASSLTGRPNTEAFF	TRBJ1-1	-	TRBV5-1	-
TGTGCCAGCAGTTTCTCGAACCCCAGCGTCTCCTACAATGAGCAGTTCTTC	CASSFSNPSVSYNEQFF	TRBJ2-1	many	TRBV27	-
TGCGCCAGCAGCTCGTTAGACAGTTCCTATGGCTACACCTTC	CASSSLDSSYGYTF	TRBJ1-2	-	TRBV5-1	-
TGTGCCAGCAGCCAGAGCGGGAGGGCCCGGAATGAGCAGTTCTTC	CASSQSGRARNEQFF	TRBJ2-1	-	TRBV3-1	TRBD2
TGTGCCAGCAGCTTGTGGCTGGGGACACCACAGCCCCAGCATTTT	CASSLWLGTPQPQHF	TRBJ1-5	-	TRBV5-6	-
TGTGCCAGCAGCTTGGGGTTAACACCCCTCCACTTT	CASSLGLTPLHF	TRBJ1-6	-	TRBV11-2	-
TGTGCCAGCAGCAAAGGGGGCATGAACACTGAAGCTTTCTTT	CASSKGGMNTEAFF	TRBJ1-1	-	TRBV7-2	TRBD1
TGTGCTAGCAGCTTAAGGACAGGGTGGGATGAGCAGTTCTTC	CASSLRTGWDEQFF	TRBJ2-1	few	TRBV7-7	TRBD1
TGTGCCAGCACCGAGAGACAGGGTCGCACTGAAGCTTTCTTT	CASTERQGRTEAFF	TRBJ1-1	-	TRBV6-1	TRBD1
TGCGCCAGCAGCCAAGGACAGGGACCCTACGAGCAGTACTTC	CASSQGQGPYEQYF	TRBJ2-7	many	TRBV3-1	TRBD1
TGTGCCAGCAGCTCGGGACTCATCGGGGGTGAAAAACTGTTTTTT	CASSSGLIGGEKLFF	TRBJ1-4	few	TRBV7-2	-
TGTGCCAGCAGCGTTACAGGAAACCCCTACTACGAGCAGTACTTC	CASSVTGNPYYEQYF	TRBJ2-7	few	TRBV9	-
TGTGCCAGCAGCCCCGGACTAGCGGGGCCCTCGATCGCGCAGTTCTTC	CASSPGLAGPSIAQFF	TRBJ2-1	-	TRBV3-1	TRBD2
TGTGCCACCAGTGATGCCGATCAGCCCCAGCATTTT	CATSDADQPQHF	TRBJ1-5	-	TRBV24-1	-
TGTGCCAGCAGTTTGAGGGACCCTAGCACAGATGCGGAGTATTTT	CASSLRDPSTDAEYF	TRBJ2-3	-	TRBV12-3/TRBV12-4	-
TGTGCCACCAGCAGAGTAGAACGGATCTACAATGAGCAGTTCTTC	CATSRVERIYNEQFF	TRBJ2-1	-	TRBV15	-
TGTGCCAGCAGTTTAGCGGGGACAGTCTACGAGCAGTACTTC	CASSLAGTVYEQYF	TRBJ2-7	few	TRBV12-3/TRBV12-4	TRBD1
TGTGCCTCCGGGGGGGCAAGTTCAGATACGCAGTATTTT	CASGGASSDTQYF	TRBJ2-3	few	TRBV11-2	TRBD2
TGTGCCAGCAGTCCCGGGGTAGCGGACTACAATGAGCAGTTCTTC	CASSPGVADYNEQFF	TRBJ2-1	-	TRBV25-1	-
TGTGCCAGCAGTTTTAGGACAGGGGGTCAGGGCTACACCTTC	CASSFRTGGQGYTF	TRBJ1-2	-	TRBV12-3/TRBV12-4	TRBD1
TGTGCCAGCATGGACAGGGGGCGAACAGATACGCAGTATTTT	CASMDRGRTDTQYF	TRBJ2-3	-	TRBV6-1	TRBD1
TGCAGCGCGGCCGGGTGGGGGGTAAGGAGCTCCTACGAGCAGTACTTC	CSAAGWGVRSSYEQYF	TRBJ2-7	-	TRBV29-1	-
TGTGCCAGCAACTACCGAACACTTCCATACGGGAGCCCCACAGATACGCAGTATTTT	CASNYRTLPYGSPTDTQYF	TRBJ2-3	-	TRBV6-1	-
TGTGCCAGCACTAGGAGCTCCTACAATGAGCAGTTCTTC	CASTRSSYNEQFF	TRBJ2-1	-	TRBV28	-
TGTGCCAGCAGCTTCGGGGGGGGAGTACGGAATGAGCAGTTCTTC	CASSFGGGVRNEQFF	TRBJ2-1	-	TRBV7-3	TRBD2
TGCAGTGCTAGGGATCCTGGACTGGGGGCGCACGCTTTCTTT	CSARDPGLGAHAFF	TRBJ1-1	-	TRBV20-1	-
TGTGCCAGCAGCCAAGCCCCCTCCACAGATACGCAGTATTTT	CASSQAPSTDTQYF	TRBJ2-3	-	TRBV3-1	-